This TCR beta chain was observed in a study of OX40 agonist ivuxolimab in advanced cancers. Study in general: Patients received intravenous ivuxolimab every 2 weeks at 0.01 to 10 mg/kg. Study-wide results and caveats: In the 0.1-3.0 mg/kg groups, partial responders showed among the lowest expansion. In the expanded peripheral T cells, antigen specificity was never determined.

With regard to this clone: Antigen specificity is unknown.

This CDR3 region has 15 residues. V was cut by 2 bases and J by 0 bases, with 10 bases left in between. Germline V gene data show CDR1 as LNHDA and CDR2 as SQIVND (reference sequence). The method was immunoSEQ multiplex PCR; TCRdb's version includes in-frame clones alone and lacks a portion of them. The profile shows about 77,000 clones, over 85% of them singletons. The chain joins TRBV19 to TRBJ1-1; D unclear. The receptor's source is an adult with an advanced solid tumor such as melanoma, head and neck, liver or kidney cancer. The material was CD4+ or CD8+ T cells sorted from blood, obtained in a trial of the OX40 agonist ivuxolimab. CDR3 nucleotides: TGTGCCAGTAGTATAAGCAGAGAAATGAACACTGAAGCTTTCTTT. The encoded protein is CASSISREMNTEAFF.